The clone carrying this T cell receptor beta chain is categorized as medium-sized (0.01 to 0.1%). The sample is drawn from a study of immune characterization of retroperitoneal liposarcoma. MiXCR, applied by TCRdb to the PCR reads, yields one record per CDR3 protein. Of some 6,600 distinct CDR3 sequences in the sample, about 29% were seen once. Germline assignment: CDR1 MNHNS and CDR2 SASEGT. V shed 3 bases and J shed 2 bases, with 11 bases lying between them. This CDR3 is 14 amino acids long. The rearrangement links TRBV6-1 to TRBJ2-7; D is unclear. The sample comprised tumor tissue. The TCR sequence derives from a female donor with retroperitoneal liposarcoma. The CDR3 DNA reads as TGTGCCAGCAGTGATAAGGCAGGTCCCTACGAGCAGTACTTC. Its protein product is CASSDKAGPYEQYF.